These 3 T cell receptor beta chains were sequenced from one sample in a study of OX40 agonist ivuxolimab in advanced cancers. Clones were sequenced by immunoSEQ multiplex PCR, and TCRdb holds only the in-frame ones, with some missing. The data show about 34,000 clones, with less than 80% seen just once and 9.5% to 12% held by the top ten. The sample consisted of CD4+ or CD8+ T cells sorted from blood, taken in a trial of the OX40 agonist ivuxolimab. Receptors were obtained from an adult with an advanced solid tumor such as melanoma, head and neck, liver or kidney cancer.

The CDR3 region has the DNA TGTGCCAGCTCACCCTCCAATACAGGGGCGAGCTCCTATAATTCACCCCTCCACTTT. This translates into CASSPSNTGASSYNSPLHF. The chain is built from TRBV18 and TRBJ1-6, with TRBD1 matching 7 bases. With 3 bases clipped from V and 0 bases from J, the junction kept 11 bases outside the gene matches. This CDR3 has 19 residues. The germline CDR1 and CDR2 sequences are KGHSH and LQKENI. The entire variable domain, with the rest obtained from reference TRBV18 and TRBJ1-6, is as follows: NAGVMQNPRHLVRRRGQEARLRCSPMKGHSHVYWYRQLPEEGLKFMVYLQKENIIDESGMPKERFSAEFPKEGPSILRIQQVVRGDSAAYFCASSPSNTGASSYNSPLHFGNGTRLTVT.

As to this clone: This sample also contains other DNA sequences that code for the same CDR3. This chain joins TRBV9 and TRBJ1-1; D not resolved. V was pared by 1 base and J by 2 bases, with 6 bases between. Per germline, CDR1 SGDLS and CDR2 YYNGEE. The CDR3 loop spans 13 amino acids. CDR3 nucleotide sequence: TGTGCCAGCAGCGTACCGGTCAACACTGAAGCTTTCTTT. Translation gives CASSVPVNTEAFF. Full variable domain (missing parts from reference TRBV9 and TRBJ1-1): DSGVTQTPKHLITATGQRVTLRCSPRSGDLSVYWYQQSLDQGLQFLIQYYNGEERAKGNILERFSAQQFPDLHSELNLSSLELGDSALYFCASSVPVNTEAFFGQGTRLTVV.

This chain connects TRBV10-3 to TRBJ1-1, with D hard to call. Trimming took off 8 bases at V and 0 bases at J, with 13 bases between the two ends. CDR1 and CDR2 (germline): ENHRY, SYGVKD. The CDR3 runs to 14 residues. The CDR3 region is CAIRTEYMNTEAFF. The CDR3 nucleotides are TGTGCCATCCGGACGGAGTACATGAACACTGAAGCTTTCTTT.